This record covers a single TCR beta chain. Its antigen remains unknown. The V and J ends lost 7 bases and 3 bases respectively, with 19 bases between them. The CDR3 runs 16 residues. This entry comes from a study of response to subunit inactivated influenza vaccine. Findings of the study overall: Each seasonal influenza vaccination recruits few new T cells, the authors suggested.

From the RT-PCR reads, TCRdb called clonotypes with MiXCR, one entry per CDR3 protein. The sample holds just under 550,000 distinct CDR3 sequences; approximately 24% are singletons and the top ten take about 3%. These data were also filed under a second study, of T cells expressing NK-cell markers. That report notes: Researchers built TCR beta cDNA using 5'RACE template switching with UMIs. The eight sequenced donors comprised seven who were HCMV-seropositive and one who was seronegative. Dominant NKG2C+ clonotypes were found to form about 1.0-8% of CD8+ T cells in more than five donors. The study found these clonotypes also leading the CD3+CD56-NKG2C+ fraction in several donors.

The clonotype originates from a man over 45 who received an inactivated influenza vaccine. The chain couples TRBV12-3 or TRBV12-4 to TRBJ1-3, with no clear D. The specimen was CD4+ T cells sorted from PBMCs, collected approximately 12 days after vaccination. The CDR3 region is CASTKGPRGIGNTIYF. In nucleotides, the CDR3 is TGTGCCAGCACGAAAGGACCGCGTGGGATTGGAAACACCATATATTTT.